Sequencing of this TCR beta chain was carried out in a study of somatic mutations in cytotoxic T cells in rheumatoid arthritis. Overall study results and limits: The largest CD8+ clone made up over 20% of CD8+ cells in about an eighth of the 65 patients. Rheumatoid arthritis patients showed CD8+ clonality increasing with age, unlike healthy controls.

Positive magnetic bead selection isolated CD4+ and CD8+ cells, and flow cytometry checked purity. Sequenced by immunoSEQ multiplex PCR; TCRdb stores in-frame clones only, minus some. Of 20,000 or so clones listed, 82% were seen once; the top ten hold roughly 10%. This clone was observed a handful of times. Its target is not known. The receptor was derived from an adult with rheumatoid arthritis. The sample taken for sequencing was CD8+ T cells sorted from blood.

The CDR3 region is CAWRRDSSYEQYF. Written as DNA, the CDR3 is TGTGCCTGGAGACGGGACAGTTCCTACGAGCAGTACTTC. The V call is TRBV30, the J call TRBJ2-7, with 7 bases fitting TRBD1. This CDR3 comprises 13 residues. V lost 3 bases to trimming and J lost 1 base; unmatched junction nucleotides: 3. CDR1 and CDR2 from the germline V gene are GTSNPN and SVGIG (reference sequence).